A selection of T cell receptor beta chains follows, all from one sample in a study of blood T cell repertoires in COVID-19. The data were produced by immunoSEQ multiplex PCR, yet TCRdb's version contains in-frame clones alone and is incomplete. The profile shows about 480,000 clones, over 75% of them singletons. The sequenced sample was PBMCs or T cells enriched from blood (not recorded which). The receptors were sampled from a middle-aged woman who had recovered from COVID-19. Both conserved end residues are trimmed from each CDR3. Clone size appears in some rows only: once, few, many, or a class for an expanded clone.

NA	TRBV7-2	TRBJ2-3	ASRPLAGPGTDTQY
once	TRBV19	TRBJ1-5	ASSIGAGGSNQPQH
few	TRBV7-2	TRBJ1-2	ASSSGQVNYGYT
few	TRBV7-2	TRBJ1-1	ASSPHQGYTEAF
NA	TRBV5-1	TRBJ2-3	ASSSGLAGGTSTDTQY
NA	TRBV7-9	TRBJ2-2	ASSLGSLTGELF
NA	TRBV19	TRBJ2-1	ASSTPGGGLF
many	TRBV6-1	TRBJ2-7	ASSRTSGTYEQY
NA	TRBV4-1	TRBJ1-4	ASSPLGDISQKLF
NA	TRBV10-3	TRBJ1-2	AIRATPDREGLDGYT